These T cell receptor beta chains were read from a single sample in a study of T cell changes during pregnancy in multiple sclerosis. Measured with immunoSEQ multiplex PCR; TCRdb has only the in-frame clones, and not every one. This sample yields roughly 71,000 clones, of which 80% to 95% are seen a single time; around 1.6% belongs to the top ten. Material: peripheral blood, obtained in the first trimester of pregnancy. The receptors originated from a female donor in good health, enrolled as a control in a pregnancy study. Both conserved end residues are part of each CDR3. Each record gives: J gene, D gene, V gene, CDR3 protein. A D gene is named only where the DNA matches it firmly.

TRBJ2-7 TRBD1 TRBV5-7 CASSFPRTGPYEQYF
TRBJ1-4 - TRBV13 CASSSNDGLGEKLFF
TRBJ1-2 - TRBV5-4 CASSWGGYGGEPGYGYTF
TRBJ2-3 TRBD1 TRBV11-2 CASSFRQGENTQYF
TRBJ1-4 - TRBV5-6 CASTSVTNEKLFF
TRBJ2-2 - TRBV5-1 CASSLAGDTGELFF
TRBJ1-5 - TRBV28 CASSPALAGTQHF
TRBJ2-3 TRBD2 TRBV7-6 CASSLSFGTSGKGAQYF
TRBJ2-1 TRBD1 TRBV2 CASSGRDRGSSYNEQFF
TRBJ1-2 - TRBV7-2 CASSSPGGREGYTF
TRBJ1-2 TRBD1 TRBV19 CASSPTGGYGYTF
TRBJ2-5 TRBD2 TRBV15 CATSGILAGGLETQYF
TRBJ2-7 TRBD2 TRBV2 CASILEAGDSYEQYF
TRBJ2-7 TRBD1 TRBV5-6 CASSLVGQGVGEQYF
TRBJ2-3 TRBD2 TRBV2 CASSLPGLHSTDTQYF
TRBJ1-2 - TRBV7-9 CASSLATAPYGYTF
TRBJ2-7 TRBD1 TRBV9 CASSPGQGELYF
TRBJ2-5 - TRBV2 CASSDLFQGETQYF
TRBJ2-3 - TRBV15 CATSRDSSDTQYF
TRBJ2-7 - TRBV7-2 CASSFSGPSYEQYF
TRBJ2-2 TRBD2 TRBV6-5 CASGRAPTGELFF
TRBJ2-3 TRBD2 TRBV5-4 CASSSGLAGGRRDTQYF
TRBJ2-2 - TRBV9 CASSVTRVGTGELFF
TRBJ1-4 - TRBV2 CASSDRQATNEKLFF
TRBJ2-3 TRBD1 TRBV7-2 CASSFRWTGGTTDTQYF